These 31 T cell receptor beta chains were sequenced from one sample in a study of blood T cell repertoires in COVID-19. TCRdb keeps only in-frame clones here, not all; method: immunoSEQ multiplex PCR. The sample includes 180,000 or so clones, roughly 84% of them seen just once. The sequenced sample consisted of peripheral blood. All receptors come from a woman of 80 years or more with acute or convalescent COVID-19.

The chain links TRBV13 to TRBJ2-7, with D possibly being TRBD1 (5 bases). V was pared by 3 bases and J by 3 bases, with 9 bases between. Germline V lookup: CDR1 PRHDT, CDR2 FYEKMQ (reference sequence). This CDR3 is 13 amino acids long. The CDR3 nucleotides read TGTGCCAGCAGCTTGGGGCGATACTACGAGCAGTACTTC. It specifies CASSLGRYYEQYF.

V gene TRBV19 combines with J gene TRBJ2-3; perhaps TRBD2 as D (6 bases). The CDR3 is made up of 14 amino acids. Germline V gives CDR1 LNHDA, CDR2 SQIVND (reference sequence). Trimming took 5 bases from V and 1 from J, leaving 10 bases between them. The CDR3 bases are TGTGCCAGTAGTGTAACGGGGGGCACAGATACGCAGTATTTT. Protein: CASSVTGGTDTQYF.

This chain connects TRBV5-1 to TRBJ2-5; TRBD2 might be the D (6 bases). Trimming took off 6 bases at V and 5 bases at J, with 17 bases between the two ends. CDR1 is SGHRS, CDR2 YFSETQ, per germline. CDR3 length: 14 residues. The CDR3 region has the DNA TGCGCCAGCACGGAAGGAGGGGCCGGGGAGACCCAGTACTTC. Encoded protein: CASTEGGAGETQYF.

The V and J genes are TRBV5-1 and TRBJ2-1; D unclear. Trimming removed 0 bases at V and 0 bases at J, with 4 bases between. CDR3 length equals 14 residues. Germline loops: CDR1 SGHRS, CDR2 YFSETQ. The CDR3 loop reads CASSLASSYNEQFF. The CDR3 nucleotides read TGCGCCAGCAGCTTGGCTAGCTCCTACAATGAGCAGTTCTTC. Combining the CDR3 with reference TRBV5-1 and TRBJ2-1 gives the whole variable domain KAGVTQTPRYLIKTRGQQVTLSCSPISGHRSVSWYQQTPGQGLQFLFEYFSETQRNKGNFPGRFSGRQFSNSRSEMNVSTLELGDSALYLCASSLASSYNEQFFGPGTRLTVL.

The chain combines TRBV10-1 with TRBJ2-3; perhaps TRBD1 as D (5 bases). The CDR3 loop spans 14 amino acids. Germline CDR1 and CDR2: WNHNN and SYGVQD (reference sequence). Deletions cut 3 bases from V and 4 bases from J, with 11 bases between. DNA of the CDR3: TGCGCCAGCAGTGACAGGGCCCCGGCAGATACGCAGTATTTT. This translates into CASSDRAPADTQYF.

This rearrangement joins TRBV5-4 to TRBJ2-1, with 7 positions matching TRBD2. CDR1 and CDR2 (germline): SGHNT, YYREEE (reference sequence). The CDR3 contains 16 residues. V lost 1 base and J lost 4; bases outside the gene matches: 8. The CDR3 spells CASSLTGGLVYNEQFF. CDR3 in DNA: TGTGCCAGCAGCTTGACGGGAGGACTAGTGTACAATGAGCAGTTCTTC.

The chain combines TRBV11-2 with TRBJ1-1; no definite D call. Germline assignment: CDR1 SGHAT and CDR2 FQNNGV. The CDR3 is 13 residues long. V shed 2 bases and J shed 1 base, with 5 bases lying between them. The CDR3 nucleotides read TGTGCCAGCAGCTTACAGGAGAACACTGAAGCTTTCTTT. Amino acid sequence: CASSLQENTEAFF.

This clone was recorded a few times. The chain links TRBV25-1 to TRBJ2-4; D may be TRBD2 (5 bases). Trimming cost V 6 bases and J 2 bases, with 14 bases left between them. CDR3 length: 15 residues. Germline CDR1 reads MGHDK; CDR2 reads SYGVNS. The DNA for the CDR3 is TGTGCCAGCAGCCCGAGGTCGGGGACCAAAAACATTCAGTACTTC. It encodes CASSPRSGTKNIQYF.

This chain links TRBV5-4 with TRBJ2-3; possible D gene TRBD1, 5 bases. The CDR3 sequence is 13 residues long. Trimming took 4 bases from V and 6 from J, leaving 12 bases between them. Germline V CDR1 and CDR2: SGHNT, YYREEE (reference sequence). CDR3 amino acids: CASSTKAGDTQYF. CDR3 in DNA: TGTGCCAGCAGCACCAAGGCAGGGGATACGCAGTATTTT.

This chain connects TRBV10-3 to TRBJ1-2; 7 positions agree with TRBD1. After removal of 10 bases from V and 2 bases from J, the junction contained 4 bases not matched to a gene. Germline lookup yields CDR1 ENHRY and CDR2 SYGVKD. CDR3 length: 12 amino acids. CDR3 bases: TGTGCCAAGCGACAGGGAAACTATGGCTACACCTTC. It codes for CAKRQGNYGYTF.

The chain joins TRBV5-4 to TRBJ2-5, with TRBD2 as a possible D gene (5 bases). The CDR3 has 13 residues. V lost 5 bases and J 0 bases, leaving 8 bases between the germline ends. Germline V gene lookup returns CDR1 SGHNT and CDR2 YYREEE (reference sequence). CDR3 loop: CASRRENQETQYF. The CDR3, as DNA: TGTGCCAGCAGGAGGGAAAACCAAGAGACCCAGTACTTC.

The chain uses TRBV19 and TRBJ1-1; TRBD1 is a possible D gene (6 bases). Trimming took off 3 bases at V and 1 base at J, with 12 bases between the two ends. The CDR3 covers 15 residues. Per germline, CDR1 LNHDA and CDR2 SQIVND (reference sequence). The CDR3 sequence is CASSIPGVGNTEAFF. Written as DNA, the CDR3 is TGTGCCAGTAGTATTCCAGGGGTTGGGAACACTGAAGCTTTCTTT.

The chain has TRBV11-3 and TRBJ2-1; a possible D gene is TRBD1 (6 bases). The germline gives CDR1 SGHNT, CDR2 YENEEA. Trimming cost V 4 bases and J 0 bases, with 7 bases left between them. The CDR3 spans 14 residues. CDR3 in DNA: TGTGCCAGCAGCTCGGGACACTCCTACAATGAGCAGTTCTTC. This translates into CASSSGHSYNEQFF.

DNA of the CDR3: TGTGCCAGCATTCCGAACAGGGACAACACTGAAGCTTTCTTT. This encodes CASIPNRDNTEAFF. This sequence joins TRBV18 and TRBJ1-1; maybe TRBD1 (6 bases). CDR3 length equals 14 residues. Trimming removed 8 bases at V and 2 bases at J, with 15 bases between. The germline gives CDR1 KGHSH, CDR2 LQKENI.

V gene TRBV9 combines with J gene TRBJ2-7; D is unclear. The germline gives CDR1 SGDLS, CDR2 YYNGEE. The CDR3 is 14 residues long. The V and J ends lost 0 bases and 0 bases respectively, with 7 bases between them. DNA for the CDR3: TGTGCCAGCAGCGTAGAGCCAAGCTCCTACGAGCAGTACTTC. Its protein is CASSVEPSSYEQYF.

The rearrangement joins TRBV5-1 to TRBJ1-6; 9 nucleotides match TRBD1. This CDR3 is built from 15 residues. Trimming at V came to 4 bases and at J to 7 bases, leaving 6 bases not matched to a gene. Germline assignment: CDR1 SGHRS and CDR2 YFSETQ. CDR3 loop: CASSLEDRGNSPLHF. The CDR3 DNA reads as TGCGCCAGCAGCCTCGAGGACAGGGGAAATTCACCCCTCCACTTT.

CDR3 loop: CASGPGHRRVNSGANVLTF. DNA of the CDR3: TGTGCCAGCGGCCCCGGACATAGGAGGGTCAACTCTGGGGCCAACGTCCTGACTTTC. The V gene is TRBV27, the J gene TRBJ2-6; D possibly corresponds to TRBD2 (6 bases). From germline, CDR1 is MNHEY and CDR2 SMNVEV (reference sequence). With 8 bases removed from V and 0 bases from J, the gap between germline ends came to 23 bases. The CDR3 contains 19 residues.

This rearrangement joins TRBV11-1 to TRBJ2-1; 9 positions agree with TRBD2. The V gene's germline CDR1 is SGHAT and CDR2 FQDESV (reference sequence). The junction had 4 bases not matched to a gene; V was cut back by 3 bases and J by 1 base. There are 16 residues in the CDR3. Here the CDR3 reads CASSFISGRSYNEQFF. CDR3 nucleotide sequence: TGTGCCAGCAGCTTTATTAGCGGGAGATCCTACAATGAGCAGTTCTTC.

This sequence joins TRBV19 and TRBJ1-4; D gene unclear. The CDR3 totals 13 residues. Trimming left V 3 bases short and J 7 bases short, with 9 bases between. Germline CDR1 LNHDA, CDR2 SQIVND (reference sequence). The CDR3 here is CASSILSGEKLFF. The CDR3 DNA reads TGTGCCAGTAGTATTCTGAGTGGTGAAAAACTGTTTTTT.

A single count supports this clone. V and J are TRBV18 and TRBJ2-2, with D unresolved. Germline CDR1 and CDR2: KGHSH and LQKENI. There are 14 residues in the CDR3. Trimming stripped 0 bases from V and 4 bases from J, with 6 bases between. Here the CDR3 DNA reads TGTGCCAGCTCACCACCCCCATCCACCGGGGAGCTGTTTTTT. Encoded protein: CASSPPPSTGELFF.

The chain links TRBV5-1 to TRBJ2-3; D is uncertain. The V end was cut by 1 base, the J end by 0 bases, with 9 bases between. In germline, CDR1 is SGHRS, CDR2 YFSETQ. This CDR3 has 15 residues. CDR3 region: CASSLSPRSTDTQYF. The CDR3 bases are TGCGCCAGCAGCTTGAGCCCGAGAAGCACAGATACGCAGTATTTT.

This clone came up a few times. The J gene is TRBJ2-7, the V gene TRBV7-8; the match to TRBD2 covers 14 bases. Trimming removed 5 bases from V and 2 bases from J; junction bases left unmatched: 11. Germline assignment: CDR1 SGHVS and CDR2 FQNEAQ. There are 18 residues in the CDR3. For the CDR3, the DNA is TGTGCCAGCAGCGAAGGACTAGCGGGAGGTAAAGGGGCCTACGAGCAGTACTTC. This codes for CASSEGLAGGKGAYEQYF.

CDR3 sequence: CASSPPSGQGPPGYTF. As DNA, the CDR3 is TGTGCCAGCTCACCACCGTCGGGGCAGGGGCCGCCGGGCTACACCTTC. The V and J genes are TRBV18 and TRBJ1-2, with D tentatively TRBD1 (6 bases). V dropped 0 bases and J dropped 8 bases, with 19 bases sitting between them. Germline V gives CDR1 KGHSH, CDR2 LQKENI. CDR3 length: 16 amino acids.

This CDR3 reads CASSLDSTYEQYF. The CDR3 region has the DNA TGCGCCAGCAGCCTGGACAGCACCTACGAGCAGTACTTC. This chain uses TRBV4-1 with TRBJ2-7; D might be TRBD1 (6 bases). Trimming removed 4 bases from V and 2 bases from J, with 9 bases in between. The CDR3 runs to 13 residues. Germline V lookup: CDR1 MGHRA, CDR2 YSYEKL.

The sample holds one count of this clone. The V call is TRBV7-9, the J call TRBJ1-4, with D maybe TRBD1 (6 bases). Trimming shortened V by 1 base and J by 6 bases, and 12 bases separated the two germline ends. This CDR3 contains 15 residues. Looked up from germline, CDR1 is SEHNR and CDR2 is FQNEAQ (reference sequence). The CDR3 reads CASSLGRGADEKLFF. The DNA of the CDR3 is TGTGCCAGCAGCTTAGGTCGGGGGGCAGATGAAAAACTGTTTTTT.

The chain couples TRBV18 to TRBJ2-5, with a possible D match to TRBD2 (5 bases). CDR3 length: 12 residues. Trimming pared 8 bases from V and 5 bases from J, leaving 12 bases between. Germline CDR1 KGHSH, CDR2 LQKENI. In nucleotides, the CDR3 is TGTGCCAGCCTCGGAGAGCGGGAGACCCAGTACTTC. Translating it yields CASLGERETQYF.

J is TRBJ1-1 and V is TRBV18; D may be TRBD1 (6 bases). The ends were cut back, 6 bases at V and 5 bases at J, with 10 bases in the middle. Germline CDR1 KGHSH, CDR2 LQKENI. CDR3 length equals 12 residues. The CDR3: CASSPGQTEAFF. DNA of the CDR3: TGTGCCAGCTCCCCAGGACAGACTGAAGCTTTCTTT.

The rearrangement joins TRBV5-1 to TRBJ1-5, with TRBD1 identical over 10 bases. Germline CDR1 SGHRS, CDR2 YFSETQ. Trimming cost V 4 bases and J 0 bases; bases outside gene matches: 7. This CDR3 has 17 residues. The CDR3: CASSPGQGHYSNQPQHF. DNA for the CDR3: TGCGCCAGCAGCCCGGGACAGGGGCACTATAGCAATCAGCCCCAGCATTTT. Full variable domain (outside the CDR3, taken from reference TRBV5-1 and TRBJ1-5): KAGVTQTPRYLIKTRGQQVTLSCSPISGHRSVSWYQQTPGQGLQFLFEYFSETQRNKGNFPGRFSGRQFSNSRSEMNVSTLELGDSALYLCASSPGQGHYSNQPQHFGDGTRLSIL.

This chain links TRBV15 with TRBJ1-1; possibly TRBD1 for D (5 bases). From germline, CDR1 is LNHNV and CDR2 YYDKDF (reference sequence). CDR3 size: 14 residues. Trimming took off 3 bases at V and 5 bases at J, with 13 bases between the two ends. The DNA for the CDR3 is TGTGCCACCAGCAGGGGGAGGGGTGGAACTGAAGCTTTCTTT. This encodes CATSRGRGGTEAFF.

This sequence joins TRBV4-3 and TRBJ1-2; D perhaps matches TRBD1 (5 bases). V gave up 0 bases and J gave up 8 bases, with 13 bases separating them. The CDR3 sequence is 14 residues long. CDR1 LGHNA and CDR2 YSLEER come from the germline V gene. The CDR3 reads CASSQDWGGRGYTF. The CDR3 bases are TGCGCCAGCAGCCAAGATTGGGGGGGGAGAGGCTACACCTTC.

This chain links TRBV11-2 with TRBJ2-7, with a weak D call TRBD2 (7 bases). The CDR3 totals 15 residues. The germline V and J ends were trimmed by 1 base and 6 bases, with 16 bases remaining between them. From germline, CDR1 is SGHAT and CDR2 FQNNGV. The CDR3 sequence: CASSLGGGALSEQYF. The DNA of the CDR3 is TGTGCCAGCAGCTTAGGTGGGGGGGCGCTTTCCGAGCAGTACTTC.